One sample yielded the 8 T cell receptor beta chains listed below, sequenced in a study of regulatory T cells in long-lasting Graves disease. Time point described: newly diagnosed GD, antithyroid drugs for less than 3 months. Following extraction of RNA from PBMCs, that RNA was used to make the TCR library. To make TCR beta libraries, researchers used iRepertoire HTBI primers and Arm-PCR of CDR3 regions. TCRdb re-called the multiplex PCR reads with MiXCR, one entry per CDR3 protein. The table shows fewer than 550,000 distinct CDR3 sequences, with about 16% occurring only once. These same records also appear under a second study, on T cells in Graves' hyperthyroidism and ophthalmopathy.

The material was peripheral blood mononuclear cells (PBMCs), obtained at new diagnosis, from a patient treated with antithyroid drugs. These receptors came from a woman aged 35-60 years with Graves disease.

This clonotype was counted many times. The rearrangement links TRBV29-1 to TRBJ2-7, with 9 nucleotides matching TRBD1. With V trimmed by 1 base and J by 4 bases, 5 bases remained unmatched. The length of the CDR3 is 14 residues. Germline CDR1 SQVTM, CDR2 ANQGSEA. This CDR3 is CSVEGTDRGYEQYF. The CDR3 nucleotides read TGCAGCGTTGAAGGTACGGACAGGGGATACGAGCAGTACTTC.

At least ten counts were recorded for this clonotype. The rearrangement joins TRBV20-1 to TRBJ2-3, with D tentatively TRBD2 (6 bases). CDR1 and CDR2 from the germline V gene are DFQATT and SNEGSKA (reference sequence). V was shortened by 3 bases and J by 0 bases, with 10 bases between the two germline ends. CDR3 length: 14 residues. CDR3 region: CSASEGGSTDTQYF. DNA for the CDR3: TGCAGTGCTAGTGAGGGAGGAAGCACAGATACGCAGTATTTT.

Only one count was recorded for this clonotype. A much larger clonotype is one base distant, so this may be a read error. CDR3 sequence (DNA): TGTGCCAGCAGCTATAGGGACAGGGGCGACGGGCAGTACTTC. Encoded protein: CASSYRDRGDGQYF. The chain links TRBV7-6 to TRBJ2-7, with 10 bases that match TRBD1. This CDR3 has 14 amino acids. V shed 4 bases, J shed 9 bases, and the junction held 9 bases outside the gene matches. Looked up from germline, CDR1 is SGHVS and CDR2 is FNYEAQ.

This clonotype was seen only a few times. A much more abundant neighbour one base away suggests this may be a read error. The chain couples TRBV2 to TRBJ1-2, with unresolved D. The ends were cut back, 6 bases at V and 2 bases at J, with 16 bases in the middle. This CDR3 is built from 15 residues. Germline values: CDR1 SNHLY, CDR2 FYNNEI. CDR3 residues: CASSVDELANYGYTF. CDR3 nucleotides: TGTGCCAGCAGCGTTGACGAATTGGCGAACTATGGCTACACCTTC.

The gene calls are TRBV7-9 and TRBJ2-2; D gene ambiguous. CDR3 length: 12 residues. Trimming removed 5 bases at V and 5 bases at J, with 6 bases between. Germline values: CDR1 SEHNR, CDR2 FQNEAQ (reference sequence). The CDR3 is CASSVLTGELFF. The CDR3, as DNA: TGTGCCAGCAGCGTATTAACCGGGGAGCTGTTTTTT. Variable domain in full (rest from reference TRBV7-9 and TRBJ2-2): DTGVSQNPRHKITKRGQNVTFRCDPISEHNRLYWYRQTLGQGPEFLTYFQNEAQLEKSRLLSDRFSAERPKGSFSTLEIQRTEQGDSAMYLCASSVLTGELFFGEGSRLTVL.

This clonotype was detected a few times. The CDR3 loop reads CASSLEGQGGNEQYF. DNA for the CDR3: TGCGCCAGCAGCCTAGAAGGACAGGGTGGGAACGAGCAGTACTTC. This sequence joins TRBV5-1 and TRBJ2-7; 8 bases align to TRBD1. With 4 bases clipped from V and 5 bases from J, the junction kept 11 bases outside the gene matches. The CDR3 sequence is 15 residues long. Germline-derived CDR1 and CDR2 are SGHRS and YFSETQ.

In its sample, this clonotype was seen a few times. The chain combines TRBV28 with TRBJ2-2, with 10 bases matching TRBD1. V trimming: 5 bases; J trimming: 8 bases; junction bases outside the gene matches: 5. This CDR3 is built from 14 residues. CDR1 MDHEN and CDR2 SYDVKM come from the germline V gene. As DNA, the CDR3 is TGTGCCAGCAGTGGACAGGGGGTTCTAGGGGAGCTGTTTTTT. Translation gives CASSGQGVLGELFF.

The chain joins TRBV5-1 to TRBJ1-1; no clear D. CDR1 and CDR2 from the germline V gene are SGHRS and YFSETQ. V was shortened by 3 bases and J by 7 bases, with 16 bases between the two germline ends. This CDR3 spans 14 amino acids. Written as DNA, the CDR3 is TGCGCCAGCAGCTCCACCAGACCCGTTGGTGAAGCTTTCTTT. As protein: CASSSTRPVGEAFF. Filled out from reference TRBV5-1 and TRBJ1-1, the complete variable domain reads KAGVTQTPRYLIKTRGQQVTLSCSPISGHRSVSWYQQTPGQGLQFLFEYFSETQRNKGNFPGRFSGRQFSNSRSEMNVSTLELGDSALYLCASSSTRPVGEAFFGQGTRLTVV.